The 13 T cell receptor beta chains in this list originate from one sample, sequenced in a study of cytomegalovirus exposure and HLA in healthy donors. With 60 Vbeta and 13 Jbeta primers, the PCR was carried out. TCRdb's table, derived via immunoSEQ multiplex PCR, lists solely in-frame clones and lacks some. The sample lists roughly 120,000 clones, approximately 78% occurring once. The sequenced sample consisted of PBMCs. The receptors derive from a young woman in good health and CMV-seronegative.

The J gene is TRBJ2-3, the V gene TRBV6-4; 8 bases are a match to TRBD1. The V segment lost 5 bases and the J segment 2 bases; nucleotides outside the gene matches: 6. The CDR3 consists of 15 residues. Germline V gene sequence: CDR1 MRHNA, CDR2 SNTAGT. CDR3 nucleotide sequence: TGTGCCAGCAGTATCGGACAGGGCCACACAGATACGCAGTATTTT. Translation gives CASSIGQGHTDTQYF.

This chain joins TRBV5-1 and TRBJ2-5, with 8 bases identical to TRBD2. V lost 6 bases, J lost 4 bases, and 5 bases stayed unmatched. Germline values: CDR1 SGHRS, CDR2 YFSETQ. The CDR3 consists of 13 residues. CDR3 in amino acids: CASTAGGAETQYF. In nucleotides, the CDR3 is TGCGCCAGCACCGCGGGGGGCGCAGAGACCCAGTACTTC.

The chain employs TRBV10-3 and TRBJ2-5, with a tentative D call TRBD2 (5 bases). The J call may be wrong; the DNA end is better matched by TRBJ2-7. The CDR3 extends over 11 amino acids. Looked up from germline, CDR1 is ENHRY and CDR2 is SYGVKD. DNA of the CDR3: TGTGCCATCAGTGGGGGAGCCGAGCAGTACTTC. It specifies CAISGGAEQYF.

The chain uses TRBV25-1 and TRBJ1-2, with 7 bases lining up with TRBD1. The CDR3 totals 14 residues. The V gene's germline CDR1 is MGHDK and CDR2 SYGVNS. J was trimmed by 3 bases and V by 4 bases; bases with no gene match: 5. The DNA for the CDR3 is TGTGCCAGCAGTGGCAGGGGGTGGGACTATGGCTACACCTTC. It translates to CASSGRGWDYGYTF.

This chain connects TRBV15 to TRBJ2-1; maybe TRBD1 (5 bases). Germline values: CDR1 LNHNV, CDR2 YYDKDF (reference sequence). The germline V and J ends were trimmed by 4 bases and 12 bases, with 16 bases remaining between them. CDR3 length equals 13 residues. CDR3 residues: CATSKVRAIGQFF. For the CDR3, the DNA is TGTGCCACCAGCAAAGTCAGGGCGATTGGGCAGTTCTTC.

This clone has just a few counts. This chain connects TRBV6-6 to TRBJ2-1, with unresolved D. The CDR3 runs to 12 residues. Trimming left V 2 bases short and J 5 bases short, with 4 bases between. CDR1 is MNHNY, CDR2 SVGAGI, per germline (reference sequence). The CDR3 sequence is CASSYPDNEQFF. The CDR3 bases are TGTGCCAGCAGTTACCCGGACAATGAGCAGTTCTTC.

The rearrangement uses TRBV7-9 and TRBJ2-5; D gene uncertain. The length of the CDR3 is 13 residues. The germline V and J ends were trimmed by 3 bases and 2 bases, with 7 bases remaining between them. From germline, CDR1 is SEHNR and CDR2 FQNEAQ (reference sequence). The CDR3 coding sequence is TGTGCCAGCAGCTTCGTACAGCAAGAGACCCAGTACTTC. Amino acid sequence: CASSFVQQETQYF.

The chain has TRBV13 and TRBJ2-7; perhaps TRBD1 as D (5 bases). This CDR3 contains 14 residues. The V gene lost 4 bases and the J gene lost 0 bases, with 10 bases spanning the gap. CDR1 and CDR2 (germline): PRHDT, FYEKMQ (reference sequence). The CDR3 nucleotides read TGTGCCAGCAGCTCTCGCAGGGACTCCTACGAGCAGTACTTC. It is translated as CASSSRRDSYEQYF.

In regard to this clone: Different DNA sequences within this sample yield the same CDR3. The chain couples TRBV11-2 to TRBJ2-7; a possible D gene is TRBD1 (6 bases). This CDR3 comprises 15 residues. Trimming removed 2 bases at V and 4 bases at J, with 15 bases between. The V gene's germline CDR1 is SGHAT and CDR2 FQNNGV. CDR3 sequence reads: CASSLTPGTTYEQYF. The CDR3 DNA sequence: TGTGCCAGCAGCTTAACCCCCGGGACAACGTACGAGCAGTACTTC.

The J gene is TRBJ1-1, the V gene TRBV5-5; no clear D. V dropped 0 bases and J dropped 4 bases, with 16 bases sitting between them. CDR3 length: 16 amino acids. Germline lookup yields CDR1 SGHKS and CDR2 YYEKEE (reference sequence). The CDR3 is CASSLGSGNWFTEAFF. CDR3 DNA: TGTGCCAGCAGCTTGGGGAGCGGGAATTGGTTCACTGAAGCTTTCTTT.

The rearrangement uses TRBV6-1 and TRBJ1-1; D possibly corresponds to TRBD1 (6 bases). The CDR3 length is 13 residues. Germline V gene lookup returns CDR1 MNHNS and CDR2 SASEGT. Trimming pared 6 bases from V and 1 base from J, leaving 9 bases between. DNA for the CDR3: TGTGCCAGCAGGCCGGGACAGAACACTGAAGCTTTCTTT. Translating gives CASRPGQNTEAFF.

The rearrangement uses TRBV29-1 and TRBJ2-7; tentative D call: TRBD1 (6 bases). CDR1 is SQVTM, CDR2 ANQGSEA, per germline. The ends were cut back, 5 bases at V and 0 bases at J, with 23 bases in the middle. There are 17 residues in the CDR3. DNA of the CDR3: TGCAGCGTTTCCAGGGGAACATACCGAACCCCCTCCTACGAGCAGTACTTC. Translation: CSVSRGTYRTPSYEQYF.

To note about this clone: The junction departs from germline at one end; a sequencing error may be responsible. CDR3 bases: TGTGCCAGCAGGGCGACTAGCCCCCAAGGGACCCAGTACTTC. Residues: CASRATSPQGTQYF. The V gene is TRBV7-9, the J gene TRBJ2-5; 7 nucleotides agree with TRBD2. Per germline, CDR1 SEHNR and CDR2 FQNEAQ (reference sequence). The CDR3 totals 14 residues.